The 13 T cell receptor beta chains listed next were all sequenced from one sample in a study of healthy donors' naive CD4 and CD8 T cells. TCR libraries were built from 450 to 650 ng of total RNA by linear amplification. TCRdb reprocessed the reads via MiXCR and lists one record per CDR3 protein. The sample records approximately 180,000 distinct CDR3 sequences, under 85% being singletons. The specimen was naive CD4+ and CD8+ T cells sorted from blood, pooled from several donors. The receptor set was obtained from a pool of human donors in good health; the sample pools cells from several healthy donors.

The chain uses TRBV6-1 and TRBJ2-3; a weak D match, TRBD1 (7 bases). The CDR3 totals 17 residues. The V end was cut by 2 bases, the J end by 1 base, with 16 bases between. Germline assignment: CDR1 MNHNS and CDR2 SASEGT. The CDR3 DNA reads TGTGCCAGCAGTGAATTGCGGGGACAGTCGCGCACAGATACGCAGTATTTT. The encoded protein is CASSELRGQSRTDTQYF.

This clonotype was observed once. The chain has TRBV5-6 and TRBJ2-2; TRBD1 matches at 10 bases. The trim removed 0 bases at V and 1 base at J, leaving 3 bases unmatched. Germline CDR1 reads SGHDT; CDR2 reads YYEEEE. This CDR3 has 17 amino acids. CDR3 sequence reads: CASSLDRDRGNTGELFF. CDR3 sequence (DNA): TGTGCCAGCAGCTTGGATCGGGACAGGGGGAACACCGGGGAGCTGTTTTTT.

This chain uses TRBV5-4 with TRBJ2-3, with 14 bases lining up with TRBD2. Germline V gives CDR1 SGHNT, CDR2 YYREEE (reference sequence). The CDR3 totals 15 residues. The V segment lost 2 bases and the J segment 6 bases; nucleotides outside the gene matches: 2. The CDR3 reads CASSFGTSGSDTQYF. The CDR3 DNA reads TGTGCCAGCAGCTTTGGGACTAGCGGGAGTGATACGCAGTATTTT.

The chain carries TRBV29-1 and TRBJ2-1, with unresolved D. The CDR3 has 13 amino acids. CDR1 is SQVTM and CDR2 is ANQGSEA in the germline V gene. The ends were cut back, 4 bases at V and 4 bases at J, with 11 bases in the middle. CDR3 sequence (DNA): TGCAGCGTTGCCCAATTGGGATACAATGAGCAGTTCTTC. Translated: CSVAQLGYNEQFF.

The V and J genes are TRBV6-5 and TRBJ1-2; 7 bases align to TRBD1. The CDR3 consists of 15 residues. The V and J ends lost 0 bases and 4 bases, in that order; junction bases with no gene match: 5. In germline, CDR1 is MNHEY, CDR2 SVGAGI. The CDR3 DNA is TGTGCCAGCAGTTACTCGGGGACAGAACTCTATGGCTACACCTTC. It is translated as CASSYSGTELYGYTF.

CDR3 region: CGLRKETQYF. The CDR3 DNA sequence: TGTGGGTTGAGGAAAGAGACCCAGTACTTC. This sequence joins TRBV21-1 and TRBJ2-5. TRBV21-1 is shown as a pseudogene. The CDR3 is made up of 10 amino acids.

This chain connects TRBV6-2 or TRBV6-3 to TRBJ2-7; 7 bases align to TRBD1. The germline V gene encodes CDR1 MNHEY and CDR2 SVGEGT. V was clipped by 5 bases and J by 3 bases; unmatched bases: 10. The CDR3 is 15 amino acids. The CDR3 sequence: CASSIPSTGHYEQYF. The CDR3 region has the DNA TGTGCCAGCAGTATTCCCTCGACAGGGCACTACGAGCAGTACTTC.

This clonotype showed up just a few times. The V gene is TRBV27, the J gene TRBJ2-7; TRBD1 aligns across 7 bases. The CDR3 covers 15 residues. Germline CDR1 MNHEY, CDR2 SMNVEV (reference sequence). Trimming removed 3 bases from V and 2 bases from J; junction bases left unmatched: 7. The CDR3 loop is CASSFHRGPAYEQYF. CDR3 nucleotides: TGTGCCAGCAGTTTCCACAGGGGACCAGCCTACGAGCAGTACTTC.

This clonotype has only one observation. This chain uses TRBV7-8 with TRBJ2-1; possible D gene TRBD2, 5 bases. Germline values: CDR1 SGHVS, CDR2 FQNEAQ. The CDR3 has 15 amino acids. Trimming took off 2 bases at V and 2 bases at J, with 10 bases between the two ends. The CDR3 sequence: CASSLRSGTYNEQFF. Written as DNA, the CDR3 is TGTGCCAGCAGCTTAAGAAGCGGCACCTACAATGAGCAGTTCTTC. The variable domain in full, with the rest retrieved from reference TRBV7-8 and TRBJ2-1, is GAGVSQSPRYKVAKRGQDVALRCDPISGHVSLFWYQQALGQGPEFLTYFQNEAQLDKSGLPSDRFFAERPEGSVSTLKIQRTQQEDSAVYLCASSLRSGTYNEQFFGPGTRLTVL.

The chain uses TRBV5-4 and TRBJ2-5, with D possibly matching TRBD2 (6 bases). CDR1 SGHNT and CDR2 YYREEE come from the germline V gene (reference sequence). This CDR3 comprises 15 residues. Trimming shortened V by 2 bases and J by 0 bases, and 11 bases separated the two germline ends. The chain's CDR3 is CASSFGVADQETQYF. The CDR3 DNA sequence: TGTGCCAGCAGCTTTGGCGTAGCGGACCAAGAGACCCAGTACTTC.

The J gene is TRBJ2-3, the V gene TRBV6-5; 8 positions match TRBD2. V gave up 0 bases and J gave up 2 bases; unmatched junction bases: 16. The V gene's germline CDR1 is MNHEY and CDR2 SVGAGI. This CDR3 is built from 20 residues. In nucleotides, the CDR3 is TGTGCCAGCAGTTACTCGATAAGTAGCGGAGCGGGAGATCCCACAGATACGCAGTATTTT. Translation: CASSYSISSGAGDPTDTQYF.

The chain links TRBV12-5 to TRBJ1-1; a possible D gene is TRBD1 (5 bases). The CDR3 runs to 13 residues. V lost 5 bases and J lost 7, with 14 bases in between. The germline V gene encodes CDR1 LGHNT and CDR2 FRNRAP. Here the CDR3 reads CASGEDSTHEAFF. DNA of the CDR3: TGTGCTAGTGGTGAAGACAGTACCCATGAAGCTTTCTTT.

This clonotype was observed a handful of times. V usage is TRBV20-1 and J usage is TRBJ2-3; 8 bases are shared with TRBD2. This CDR3 has 11 amino acids. J gave up 11 bases and V 3 bases, and 4 bases lay outside the gene matches. CDR1 and CDR2 from the germline V gene are DFQATT and SNEGSKA (reference sequence). The DNA for the CDR3 is TGCAGTGCTAGGGCGGGGACTAGGCAGTATTTT. This translates into CSARAGTRQYF.